This T cell receptor (beta chain) was documented in a study of beta chain features in type 1 diabetes. Findings and limits, study-wide: There was no resolution here of whether HLA type influences TCRB rearrangement. Among all four CD4+ subsets, Type 1 diabetes patients had TCRB CDR3s that were moderately but significantly shorter. Compared with healthy donors, patients appeared to share more similar naive, central memory and regulatory TCRB repertoires.

The authors reverse transcribed all of the isolated RNA, so sequencing captured expressed TCRB transcripts. Profiled with immunoSEQ multiplex PCR; TCRdb holds only in-frame clones, not every one. This table holds a few hundred thousand clones, about 10% found once. The CDR3 consists of 15 residues. Germline loops: CDR1 MNHEY, CDR2 SVGAGI. Trimming cost V 6 bases and J 0 bases, with 12 bases left between them. This clone appeared a few times. Antigen unknown. V and J are TRBV6-5 and TRBJ1-5; unclear D gene. The sequence came from a young woman in good health. The source material was naive CD4+ T cells from blood. The CDR3 reads CASSPFPFSNQPQHF. The CDR3 DNA reads as TGTGCCAGCAGCCCCTTTCCTTTTAGCAATCAGCCCCAGCATTTT.